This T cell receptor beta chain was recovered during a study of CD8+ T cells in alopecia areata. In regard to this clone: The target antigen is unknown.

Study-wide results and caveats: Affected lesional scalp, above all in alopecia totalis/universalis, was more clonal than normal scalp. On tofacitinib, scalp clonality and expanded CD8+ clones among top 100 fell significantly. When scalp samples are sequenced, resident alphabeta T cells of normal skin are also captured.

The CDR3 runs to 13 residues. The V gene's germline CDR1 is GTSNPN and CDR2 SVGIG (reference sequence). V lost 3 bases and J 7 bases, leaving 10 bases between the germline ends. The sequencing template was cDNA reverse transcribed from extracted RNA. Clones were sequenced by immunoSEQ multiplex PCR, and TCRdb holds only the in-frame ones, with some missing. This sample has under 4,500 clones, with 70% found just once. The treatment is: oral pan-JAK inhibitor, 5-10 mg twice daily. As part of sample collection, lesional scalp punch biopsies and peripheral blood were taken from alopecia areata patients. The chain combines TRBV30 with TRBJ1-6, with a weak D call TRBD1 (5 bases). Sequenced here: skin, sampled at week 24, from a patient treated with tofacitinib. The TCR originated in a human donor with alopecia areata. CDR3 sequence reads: CAWRKRDNSPLHF. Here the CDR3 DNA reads TGTGCCTGGAGGAAAAGGGACAATTCACCCCTCCACTTT.